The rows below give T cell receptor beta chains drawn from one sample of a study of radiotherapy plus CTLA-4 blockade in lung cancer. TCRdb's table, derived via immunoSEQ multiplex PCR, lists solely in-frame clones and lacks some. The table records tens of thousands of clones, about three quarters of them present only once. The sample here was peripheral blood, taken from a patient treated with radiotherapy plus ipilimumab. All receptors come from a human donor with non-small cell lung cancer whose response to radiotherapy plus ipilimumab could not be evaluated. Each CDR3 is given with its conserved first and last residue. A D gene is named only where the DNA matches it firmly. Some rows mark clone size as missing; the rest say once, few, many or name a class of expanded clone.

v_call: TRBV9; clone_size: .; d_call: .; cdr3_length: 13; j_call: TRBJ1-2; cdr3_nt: TGTGCCAGCAGCCCCGACAGAAACTATGGCTACACCTTC; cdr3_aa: CASSPDRNYGYTF
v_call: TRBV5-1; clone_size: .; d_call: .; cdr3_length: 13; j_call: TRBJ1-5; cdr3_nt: TGCGCCAGCAGCTTGGGTTCGAGGGAGCCCCAGCATTTT; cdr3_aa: CASSLGSREPQHF
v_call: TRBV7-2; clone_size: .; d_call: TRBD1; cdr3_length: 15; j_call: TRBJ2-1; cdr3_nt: TGTGCCAGCATCCTCGGGACAGGGCACTACAATGAGCAGTTCTTC; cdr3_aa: CASILGTGHYNEQFF
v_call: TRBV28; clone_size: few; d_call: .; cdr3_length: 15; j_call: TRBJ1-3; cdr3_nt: TGTGCCAGCAGTTTATCAGGGGTATATGGAAACACCATATATTTT; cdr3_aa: CASSLSGVYGNTIYF
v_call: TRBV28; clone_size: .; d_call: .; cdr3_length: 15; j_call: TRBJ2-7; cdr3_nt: TGTGCCAGCAGTTTATCAGTGGCAGGCACCCACGAGCAGTACTTC; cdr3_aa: CASSLSVAGTHEQYF
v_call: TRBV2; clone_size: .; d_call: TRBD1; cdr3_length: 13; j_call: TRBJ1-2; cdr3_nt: TGTGCGGAAGGACAGGGGGCGAACTATGGCTACACCTTC; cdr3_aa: CAEGQGANYGYTF
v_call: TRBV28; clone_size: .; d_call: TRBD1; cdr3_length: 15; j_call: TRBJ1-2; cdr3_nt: TGTGCCAGCAGTTCCCGCGGGACAGGGAGGTATGGCTACACCTTC; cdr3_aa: CASSSRGTGRYGYTF
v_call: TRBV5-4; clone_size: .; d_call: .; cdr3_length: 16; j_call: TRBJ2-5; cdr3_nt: TGTGCCAGCAGCGTACGGGGGGCGTCATCGCGATCGACCCAGTACTTC; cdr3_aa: CASSVRGASSRSTQYF
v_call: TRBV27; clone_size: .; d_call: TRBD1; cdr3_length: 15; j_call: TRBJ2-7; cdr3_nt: TGTGCCAGCAGTTTACGGGGACAGGGATTCTACGAGCAGTACTTC; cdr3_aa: CASSLRGQGFYEQYF
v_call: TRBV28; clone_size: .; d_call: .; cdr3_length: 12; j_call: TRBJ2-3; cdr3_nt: TGTGCCAGCAGTTTGGTAGCGGATACGCAGTATTTT; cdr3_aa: CASSLVADTQYF
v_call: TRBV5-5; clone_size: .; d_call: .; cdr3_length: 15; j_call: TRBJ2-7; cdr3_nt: TGTGCCAGCAGCTCGGCCCGGCCGTTCCCGGGGGAGCAGTACTTC; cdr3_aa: CASSSARPFPGEQYF
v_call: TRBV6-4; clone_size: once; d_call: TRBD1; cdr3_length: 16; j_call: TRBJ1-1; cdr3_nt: TGTGCCAGCAGTGACCCAAATCCGACAGGGGGCCCTGAAGCTTTCTTT; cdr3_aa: CASSDPNPTGGPEAFF
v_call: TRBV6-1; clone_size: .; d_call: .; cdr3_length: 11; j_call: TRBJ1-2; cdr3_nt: TGTGCCAGCAGTGAATTCTCTGGCTACACCTTC; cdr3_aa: CASSEFSGYTF
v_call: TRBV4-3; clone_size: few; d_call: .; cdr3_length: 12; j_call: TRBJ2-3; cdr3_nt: TGCGCCAGCAGCCAAGATCGAGGTACGCAGTATTTT; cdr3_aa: CASSQDRGTQYF
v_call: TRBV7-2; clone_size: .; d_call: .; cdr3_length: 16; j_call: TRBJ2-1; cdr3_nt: TGTGCCAGCAGCTTAGTGGGGCAGGGAAAGGGCAATGAGCAGTTCTTC; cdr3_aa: CASSLVGQGKGNEQFF
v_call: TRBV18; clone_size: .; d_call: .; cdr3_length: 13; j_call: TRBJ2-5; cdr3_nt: TGTGCCAGCTCACCAGGGCTTGAAGAGACCCAGTACTTC; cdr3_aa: CASSPGLEETQYF
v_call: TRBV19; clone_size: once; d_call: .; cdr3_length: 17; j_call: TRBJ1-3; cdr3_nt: TGTGCCAGTAGTATTGGAACGGGGACAAGTTTTGGAAACACCATATATTTT; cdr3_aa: CASSIGTGTSFGNTIYF
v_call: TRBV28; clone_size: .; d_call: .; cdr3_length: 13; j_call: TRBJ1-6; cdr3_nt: TGTGCCAGCAGAGGACAAATTGGTTCACCCCTCCACTTT; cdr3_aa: CASRGQIGSPLHF
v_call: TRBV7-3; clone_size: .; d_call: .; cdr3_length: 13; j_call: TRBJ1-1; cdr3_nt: TGTGCCAGCAGCTTAACGGGGCAGGATGAAGCTTTCTTT; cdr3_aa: CASSLTGQDEAFF
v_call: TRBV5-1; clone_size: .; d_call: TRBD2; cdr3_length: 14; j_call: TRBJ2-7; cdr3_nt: TGCGCCAGCAGCGTCGAGGGACTAACCTACGAGCAGTACTTC; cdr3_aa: CASSVEGLTYEQYF
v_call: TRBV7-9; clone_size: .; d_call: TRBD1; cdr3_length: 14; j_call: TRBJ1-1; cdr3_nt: TGTGCCAGCAGTTTTCGGACAGGCAACACTGAAGCTTTCTTT; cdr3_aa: CASSFRTGNTEAFF
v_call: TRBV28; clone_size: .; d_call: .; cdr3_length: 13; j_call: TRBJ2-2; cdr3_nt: TGTGCCGGTGGCCAGGCGAACACCGGGGAGCTGTTTTTT; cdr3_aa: CAGGQANTGELFF
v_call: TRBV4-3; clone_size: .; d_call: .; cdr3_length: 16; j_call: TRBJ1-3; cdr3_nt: TGCGCCAGCAGCCTGGGGACACCCAGCTCTGGAAACACCATATATTTT; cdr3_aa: CASSLGTPSSGNTIYF
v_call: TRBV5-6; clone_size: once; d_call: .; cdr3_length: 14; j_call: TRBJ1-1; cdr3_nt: TGTGCCAGCAGCAAAAAGGGGACAAGGACTGAAGCTTTCTTT; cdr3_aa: CASSKKGTRTEAFF
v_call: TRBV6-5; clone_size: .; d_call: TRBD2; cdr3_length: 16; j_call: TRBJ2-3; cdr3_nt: TGTGCCAGCAGTTACTCGCTAGCGGGAGGGGCAGATACGCAGTATTTT; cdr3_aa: CASSYSLAGGADTQYF
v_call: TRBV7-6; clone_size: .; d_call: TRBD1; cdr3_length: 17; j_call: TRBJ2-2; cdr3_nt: TGTGCCAGCAGCCAACGGGGCGGGACAGGGGAGACCGGGGAGCTGTTTTTT; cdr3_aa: CASSQRGGTGETGELFF
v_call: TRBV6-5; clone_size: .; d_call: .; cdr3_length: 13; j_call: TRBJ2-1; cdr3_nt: TGTGCCAGCAGTGGCACTCTTAGGACTAAGCAGTTCTTC; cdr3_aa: CASSGTLRTKQFF
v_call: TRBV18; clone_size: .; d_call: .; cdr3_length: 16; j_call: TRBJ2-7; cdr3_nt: TGTGCCAGCTCACCACGTGTCGACACTCTCTCCTACGAGCAGTACTTC; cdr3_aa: CASSPRVDTLSYEQYF
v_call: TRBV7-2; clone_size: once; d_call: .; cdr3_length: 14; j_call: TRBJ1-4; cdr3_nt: TGTGCCAGCAGCCCCGGGAGCGGCGATGAAAAACTGTTTTTT; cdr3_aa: CASSPGSGDEKLFF
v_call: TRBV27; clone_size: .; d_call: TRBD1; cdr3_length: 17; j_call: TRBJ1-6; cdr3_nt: TGTGCCAGCAGTTTATCGACAGGGAGCTCCTATAATTCACCCCTCCACTTT; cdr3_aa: CASSLSTGSSYNSPLHF
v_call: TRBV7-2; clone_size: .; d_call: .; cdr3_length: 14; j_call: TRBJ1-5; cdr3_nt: TGTGCCAGCAGCTTAGAACAGTATAATCAGCCCCAGCATTTT; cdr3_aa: CASSLEQYNQPQHF
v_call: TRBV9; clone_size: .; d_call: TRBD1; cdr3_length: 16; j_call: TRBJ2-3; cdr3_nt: TGTGCCAGCAGCGTAGGCCGACAGGGGGGGACAGATACGCAGTATTTT; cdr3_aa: CASSVGRQGGTDTQYF
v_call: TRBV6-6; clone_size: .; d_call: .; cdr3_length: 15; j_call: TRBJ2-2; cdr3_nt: TGTGCCATCCACTCCGGGAACACGAACACCGGGGAGCTGTTTTTT; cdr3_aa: CAIHSGNTNTGELFF
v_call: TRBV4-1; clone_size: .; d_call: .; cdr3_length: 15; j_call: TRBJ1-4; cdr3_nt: TGCGCCAGCAGCCCCACGGGGGGGCGGAGGGAAAAACTGTTTTTT; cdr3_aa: CASSPTGGRREKLFF
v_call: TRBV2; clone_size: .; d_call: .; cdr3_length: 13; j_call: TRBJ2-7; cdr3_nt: TGTGCCAGCAGTGAAAGTAGAGGAGACGAGCAGTACTTC; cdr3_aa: CASSESRGDEQYF
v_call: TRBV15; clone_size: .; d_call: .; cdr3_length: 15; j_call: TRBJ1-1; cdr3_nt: TGTGCCACCAGCCGGACGGGGGGCGCCGACACTGAAGCTTTCTTT; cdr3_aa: CATSRTGGADTEAFF
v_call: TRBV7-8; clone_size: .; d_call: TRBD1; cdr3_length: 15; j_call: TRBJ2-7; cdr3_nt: TGTGCCAGCAGCTTCGGGACAGTTTCTCCTTACGAGCAGTACTTC; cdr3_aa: CASSFGTVSPYEQYF
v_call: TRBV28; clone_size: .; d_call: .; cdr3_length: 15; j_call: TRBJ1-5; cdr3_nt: TGTGCCAGCAGTTTATCGGTTTCCGGGGATCAGCCCCAGCATTTT; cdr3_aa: CASSLSVSGDQPQHF
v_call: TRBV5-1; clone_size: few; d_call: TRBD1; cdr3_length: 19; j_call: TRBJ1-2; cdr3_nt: TGCGCCAGCAGACGGTTTTTAGGGCGACAGGGGTCCGAGGACTATGGCTACACCTTC; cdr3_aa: CASRRFLGRQGSEDYGYTF
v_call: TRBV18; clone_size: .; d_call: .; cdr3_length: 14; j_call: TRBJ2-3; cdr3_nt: TGTGCCAGCTCAGGGACTCGGGGCACAGATACGCAGTATTTT; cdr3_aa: CASSGTRGTDTQYF
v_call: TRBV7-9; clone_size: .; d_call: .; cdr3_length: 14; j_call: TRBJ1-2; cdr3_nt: TGTGCCAGCAGCTTATCAGACAGCCCCTATGGCTACACCTTC; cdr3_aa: CASSLSDSPYGYTF
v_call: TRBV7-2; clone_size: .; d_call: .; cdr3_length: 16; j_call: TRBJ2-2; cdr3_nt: TGTGCCAGCAGCTCTAGCGGAGGGGGGAACACCGGGGAGCTGTTTTTT; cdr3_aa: CASSSSGGGNTGELFF
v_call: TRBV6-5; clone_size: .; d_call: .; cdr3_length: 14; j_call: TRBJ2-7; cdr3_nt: TGTGCCAGCACCTGGACCGGGAGCTCCTACGAGCAGTACTTC; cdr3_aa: CASTWTGSSYEQYF